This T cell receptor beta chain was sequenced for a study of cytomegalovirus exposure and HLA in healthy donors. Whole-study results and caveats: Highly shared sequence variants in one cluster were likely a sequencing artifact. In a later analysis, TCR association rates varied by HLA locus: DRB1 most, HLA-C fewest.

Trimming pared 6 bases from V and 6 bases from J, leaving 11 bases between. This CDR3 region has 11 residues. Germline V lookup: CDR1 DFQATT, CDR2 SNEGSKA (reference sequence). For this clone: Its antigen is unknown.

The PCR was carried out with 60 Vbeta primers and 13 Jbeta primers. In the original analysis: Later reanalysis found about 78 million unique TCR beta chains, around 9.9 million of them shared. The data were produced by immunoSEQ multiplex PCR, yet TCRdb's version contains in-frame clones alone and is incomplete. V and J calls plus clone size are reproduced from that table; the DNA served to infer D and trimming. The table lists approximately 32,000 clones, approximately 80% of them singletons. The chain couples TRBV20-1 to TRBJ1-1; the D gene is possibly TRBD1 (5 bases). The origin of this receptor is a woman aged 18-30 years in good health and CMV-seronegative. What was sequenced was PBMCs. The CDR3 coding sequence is TGCAGTGCCAACAGGTTGTCTGAAGCTTTCTTT. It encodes CSANRLSEAFF.